This T cell receptor beta chain was sequenced during a study of T cell responses to AZD1222 COVID-19 vaccine. The germline V and J ends were trimmed by 5 bases and 5 bases, with 10 bases remaining between them. Looked up from germline, CDR1 is MNHEY and CDR2 is SVGAGI. This CDR3 is 12 amino acids long. Profiled with immunoSEQ multiplex PCR; TCRdb holds only in-frame clones, not every one. The sample has about 180,000 clones; approximately 94% are singletons. This TCR derives from an adult who received the AZD1222 COVID-19 vaccine. Here the sequenced sample was peripheral blood, taken 28 days after the second AZD1222 dose. This chain joins TRBV6-5 and TRBJ2-7; D unclear. DNA of the CDR3: TGTGCCAGCAGTCGCGGTATCGACGAGCAGTACTTC. As protein: CASSRGIDEQYF.